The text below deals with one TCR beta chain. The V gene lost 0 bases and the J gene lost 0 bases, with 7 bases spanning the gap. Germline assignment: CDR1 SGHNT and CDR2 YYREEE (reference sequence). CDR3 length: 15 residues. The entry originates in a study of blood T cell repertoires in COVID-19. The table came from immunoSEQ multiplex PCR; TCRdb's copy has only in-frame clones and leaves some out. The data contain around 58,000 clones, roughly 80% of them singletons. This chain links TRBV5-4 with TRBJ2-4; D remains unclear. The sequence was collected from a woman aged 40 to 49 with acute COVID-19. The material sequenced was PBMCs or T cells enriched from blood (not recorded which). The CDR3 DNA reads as TGTGCCAGCAGCTTGGGCGGTCTAGCCAAAAACATTCAGTACTTC. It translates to CASSLGGLAKNIQYF.